This T cell receptor beta chain was identified during a study of shared T cell receptors in the human thymus. Trimming at V came to 2 bases and at J to 3 bases, leaving 12 bases not matched to a gene. CDR1 and CDR2 from the germline V gene are MDHEN and SYDVKM. There are 18 residues in the CDR3. Profiling relied on immunoSEQ multiplex PCR, and the TCRdb table lists in-frame clones only, not all of them. The table includes 450,000 to 650,000 clones, around three quarters detected once. This same sample was also part of a study on human thymus T cells. That paper adds: Donors consisted of healthy Finnish infants (having corrective surgery for congenital heart defects). Resections removed during corrective heart surgery provided the thymus tissue used. What related research reported was that thymic repertoires overlapped highly among unrelated individuals.

The sequence was obtained from a boy under two years old with a congenital heart defect. Specimen: thymocytes. The chain links TRBV28 to TRBJ1-1; 10 bases match TRBD1. The CDR3 region has the DNA TGTGCCAGCAGTTTAATACCCCGACAGGGGGCTTATCACACTGAAGCTTTCTTT. This gives the protein CASSLIPRQGAYHTEAFF.